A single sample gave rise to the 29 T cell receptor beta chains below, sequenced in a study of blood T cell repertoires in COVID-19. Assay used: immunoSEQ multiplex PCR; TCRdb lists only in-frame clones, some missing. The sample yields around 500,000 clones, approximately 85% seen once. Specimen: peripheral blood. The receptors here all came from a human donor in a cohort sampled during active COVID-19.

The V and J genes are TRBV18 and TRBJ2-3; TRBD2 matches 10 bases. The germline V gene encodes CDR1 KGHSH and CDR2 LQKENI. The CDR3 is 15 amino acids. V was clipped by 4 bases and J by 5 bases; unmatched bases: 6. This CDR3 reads CASSLLAGVGDTQYF. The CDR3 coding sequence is TGTGCCAGCTCACTCCTAGCGGGAGTTGGAGATACGCAGTATTTT.

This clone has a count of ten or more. In nucleotides, the CDR3 is TGCGCCAGCAGCCACCAGGGACAGGGATATGGCTACACCTTC. Its translation is CASSHQGQGYGYTF. The genes are TRBV4-1 and TRBJ1-2; TRBD1 agrees at 9 bases. V trimming: 3 bases; J trimming: 5 bases; junction bases outside the gene matches: 4. The CDR3 length is 14 residues. Per the germline V gene, CDR1 is MGHRA and CDR2 is YSYEKL.

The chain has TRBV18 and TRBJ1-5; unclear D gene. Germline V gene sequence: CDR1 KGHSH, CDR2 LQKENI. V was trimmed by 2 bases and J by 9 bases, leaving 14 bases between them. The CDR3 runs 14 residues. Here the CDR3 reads CASSPEADLRPQHF. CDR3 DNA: TGTGCCAGCTCACCAGAAGCGGACCTAAGGCCCCAGCATTTT. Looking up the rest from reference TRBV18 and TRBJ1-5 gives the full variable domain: NAGVMQNPRHLVRRRGQEARLRCSPMKGHSHVYWYRQLPEEGLKFMVYLQKENIIDESGMPKERFSAEFPKEGPSILRIQQVVRGDSAAYFCASSPEADLRPQHFGDGTRLSIL.

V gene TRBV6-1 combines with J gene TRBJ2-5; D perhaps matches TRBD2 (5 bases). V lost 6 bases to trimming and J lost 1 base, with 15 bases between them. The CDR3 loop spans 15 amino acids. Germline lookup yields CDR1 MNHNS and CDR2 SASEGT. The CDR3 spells CASRPIGLTQETQYF. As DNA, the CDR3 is TGTGCCAGCAGGCCCATCGGACTGACCCAAGAGACCCAGTACTTC.

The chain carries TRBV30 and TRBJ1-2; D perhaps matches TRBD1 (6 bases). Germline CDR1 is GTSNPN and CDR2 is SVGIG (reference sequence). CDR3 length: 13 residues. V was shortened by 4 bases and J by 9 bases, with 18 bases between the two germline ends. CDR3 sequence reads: CAWTFGGARSYTF. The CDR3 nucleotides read TGTGCCTGGACCTTTGGGGGGGCTAGGAGCTACACCTTC.

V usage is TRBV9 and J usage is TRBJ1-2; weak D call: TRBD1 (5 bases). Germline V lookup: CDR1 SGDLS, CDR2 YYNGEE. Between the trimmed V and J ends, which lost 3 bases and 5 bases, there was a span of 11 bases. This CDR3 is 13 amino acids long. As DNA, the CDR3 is TGTGCCAGCAGCGCCCCAGGGAGGTATGGCTACACCTTC. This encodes CASSAPGRYGYTF.

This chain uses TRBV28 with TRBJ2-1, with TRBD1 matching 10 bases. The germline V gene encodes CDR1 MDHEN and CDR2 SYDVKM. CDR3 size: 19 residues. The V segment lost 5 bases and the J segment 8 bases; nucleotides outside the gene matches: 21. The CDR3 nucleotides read TGTGCCAGCAGTACACTTATAAACCGGGACAGGGGCTTTAGATATGAGCAGTTCTTC. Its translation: CASSTLINRDRGFRYEQFF.

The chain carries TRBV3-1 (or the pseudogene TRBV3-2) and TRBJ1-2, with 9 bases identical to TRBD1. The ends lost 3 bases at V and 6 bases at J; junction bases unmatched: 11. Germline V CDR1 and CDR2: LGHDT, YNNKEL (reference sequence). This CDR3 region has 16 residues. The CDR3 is CASSQFPGQGGDGYTF. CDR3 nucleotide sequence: TGTGCCAGCAGCCAGTTTCCGGGACAGGGAGGTGATGGCTACACCTTC.

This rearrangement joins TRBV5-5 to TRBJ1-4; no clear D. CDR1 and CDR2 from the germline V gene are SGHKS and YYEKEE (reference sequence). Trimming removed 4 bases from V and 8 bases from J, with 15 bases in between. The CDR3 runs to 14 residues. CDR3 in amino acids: CASSRGQVNEKLFF. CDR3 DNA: TGTGCCAGCAGCCGCGGGCAGGTTAACGAAAAACTGTTTTTT.

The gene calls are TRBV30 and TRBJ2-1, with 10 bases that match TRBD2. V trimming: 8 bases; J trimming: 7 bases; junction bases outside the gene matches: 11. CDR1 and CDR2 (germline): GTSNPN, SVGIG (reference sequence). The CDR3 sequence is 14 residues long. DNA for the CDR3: TGTGCCCAACAACCGGGACTAGCGAGGAATGAGCAGTTCTTC. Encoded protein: CAQQPGLARNEQFF. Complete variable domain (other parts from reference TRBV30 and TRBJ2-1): SQTIHQWPATLVQPVGSPLSLECTVEGTSNPNLYWYRQAAGRGLQLLFYSVGIGQISSEVPQNLSASRPQDRQFILSSKKLLLSDSGFYLCAQQPGLARNEQFFGPGTRLTVL.

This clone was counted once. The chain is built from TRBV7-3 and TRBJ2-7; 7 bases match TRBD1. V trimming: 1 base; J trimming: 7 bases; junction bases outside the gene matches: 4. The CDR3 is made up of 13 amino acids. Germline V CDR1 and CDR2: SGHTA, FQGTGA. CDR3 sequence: CASSLIRGQEQYF. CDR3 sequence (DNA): TGTGCCAGCAGCTTAATTCGGGGACAGGAGCAGTACTTC.

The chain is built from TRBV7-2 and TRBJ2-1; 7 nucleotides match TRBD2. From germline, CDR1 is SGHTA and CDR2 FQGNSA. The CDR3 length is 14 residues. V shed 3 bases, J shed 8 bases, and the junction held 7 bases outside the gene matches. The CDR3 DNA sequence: TGTGCCAGCAGCTTCGCGACTAGCAGCGATGAGCAGTTCTTC. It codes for CASSFATSSDEQFF. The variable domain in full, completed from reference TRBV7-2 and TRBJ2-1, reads GAGVSQSPSNKVTEKGKDVELRCDPISGHTALYWYRQSLGQGLEFLIYFQGNSAPDKSGLPSDRFSAERTGGSVSTLTIQRTQQEDSAVYLCASSFATSSDEQFFGPGTRLTVL.

CDR3 in DNA: TGCGCCAGCAGCTTCGAAGCTAGAATCATCGATGAGCAGTTCTTC. It translates to CASSFEARIIDEQFF. V usage is TRBV5-1 and J usage is TRBJ2-1, with D hard to call. This CDR3 is 15 amino acids long. Germline V lookup: CDR1 SGHRS, CDR2 YFSETQ. Trimming shortened V by 2 bases and J by 8 bases, and 17 bases separated the two germline ends.

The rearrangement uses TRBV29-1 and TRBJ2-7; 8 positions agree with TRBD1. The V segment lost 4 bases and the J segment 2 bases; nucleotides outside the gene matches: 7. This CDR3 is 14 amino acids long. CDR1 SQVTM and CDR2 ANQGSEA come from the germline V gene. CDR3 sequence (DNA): TGCAGCGTTGGAGAGGGGACAGGAGCCTACGAGCAGTACTTC. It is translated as CSVGEGTGAYEQYF.

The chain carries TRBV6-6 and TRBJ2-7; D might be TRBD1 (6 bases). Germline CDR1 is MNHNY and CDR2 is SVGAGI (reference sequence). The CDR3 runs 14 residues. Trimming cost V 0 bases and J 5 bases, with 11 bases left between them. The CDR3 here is CASSYSGTTDEQYF. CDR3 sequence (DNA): TGTGCCAGCAGTTACTCCGGGACAACGGACGAGCAGTACTTC.

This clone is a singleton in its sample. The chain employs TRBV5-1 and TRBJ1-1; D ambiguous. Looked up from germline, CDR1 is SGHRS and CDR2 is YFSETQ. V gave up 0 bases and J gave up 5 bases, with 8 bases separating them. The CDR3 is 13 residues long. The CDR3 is CASSLDGKTEAFF. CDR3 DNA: TGCGCCAGCAGCTTGGACGGGAAGACTGAAGCTTTCTTT.

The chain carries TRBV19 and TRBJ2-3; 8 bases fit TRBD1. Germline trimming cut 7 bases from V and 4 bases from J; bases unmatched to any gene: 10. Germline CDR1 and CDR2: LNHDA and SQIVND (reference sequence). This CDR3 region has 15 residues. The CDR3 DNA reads TGTGCCAGTAAGAATCTGGACAGGGACCCAGATACGCAGTATTTT. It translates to CASKNLDRDPDTQYF.

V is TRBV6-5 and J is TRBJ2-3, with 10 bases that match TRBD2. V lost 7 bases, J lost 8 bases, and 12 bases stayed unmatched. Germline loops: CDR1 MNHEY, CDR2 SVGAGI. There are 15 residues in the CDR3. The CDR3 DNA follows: TGTGCCAGCACCCCACCCCTAGCGGGAGTGGGTACGCAGTATTTT. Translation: CASTPPLAGVGTQYF.

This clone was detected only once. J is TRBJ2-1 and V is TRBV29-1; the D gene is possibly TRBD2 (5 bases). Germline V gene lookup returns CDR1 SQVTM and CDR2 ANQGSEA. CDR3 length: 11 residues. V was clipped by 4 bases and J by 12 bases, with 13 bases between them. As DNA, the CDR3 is TGCAGCGTTGCCCCCTCGGAGGTGCAGTTCTTC. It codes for CSVAPSEVQFF.

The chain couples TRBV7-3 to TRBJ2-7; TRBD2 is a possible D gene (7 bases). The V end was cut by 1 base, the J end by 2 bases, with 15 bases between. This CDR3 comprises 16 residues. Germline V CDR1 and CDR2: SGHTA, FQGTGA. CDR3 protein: CASSLISRGPAYEQYF. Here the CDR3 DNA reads TGTGCCAGCAGCTTAATCTCGCGGGGGCCTGCCTACGAGCAGTACTTC.

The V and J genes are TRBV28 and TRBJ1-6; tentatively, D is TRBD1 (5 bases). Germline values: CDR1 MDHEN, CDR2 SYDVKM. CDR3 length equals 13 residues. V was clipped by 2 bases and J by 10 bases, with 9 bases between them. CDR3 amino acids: CASSLQGGSPLHF. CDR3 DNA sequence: TGTGCCAGCAGTTTACAGGGAGGATCACCCCTCCACTTT.

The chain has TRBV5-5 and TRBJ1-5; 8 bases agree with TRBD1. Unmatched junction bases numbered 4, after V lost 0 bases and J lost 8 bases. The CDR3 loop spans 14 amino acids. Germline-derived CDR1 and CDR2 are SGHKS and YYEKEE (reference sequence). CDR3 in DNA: TGTGCCAGCAGCTTGGGGACAGGGAAGGAGCCCCAGCATTTT. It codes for CASSLGTGKEPQHF.

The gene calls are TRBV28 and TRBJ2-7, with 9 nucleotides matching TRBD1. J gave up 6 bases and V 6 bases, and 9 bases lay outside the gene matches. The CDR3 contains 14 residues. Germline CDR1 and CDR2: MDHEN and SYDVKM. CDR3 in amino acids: CASRMGGQGSEQYF. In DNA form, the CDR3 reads TGTGCCAGCAGGATGGGGGGACAGGGAAGCGAGCAGTACTTC.

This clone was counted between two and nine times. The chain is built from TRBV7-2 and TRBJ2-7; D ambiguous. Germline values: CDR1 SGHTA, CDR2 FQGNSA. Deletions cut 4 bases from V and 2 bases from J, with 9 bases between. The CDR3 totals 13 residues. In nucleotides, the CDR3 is TGTGCCAGCAGCTCCCCCCGGGCCTACGAGCAGTACTTC. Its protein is CASSSPRAYEQYF.

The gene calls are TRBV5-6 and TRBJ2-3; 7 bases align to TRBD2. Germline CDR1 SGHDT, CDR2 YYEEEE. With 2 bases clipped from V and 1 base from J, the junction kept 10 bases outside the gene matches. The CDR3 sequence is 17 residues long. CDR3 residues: CASSFSGGSSGTDTQYF. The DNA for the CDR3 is TGTGCCAGCAGCTTTTCCGGGGGGTCATCCGGCACAGATACGCAGTATTTT.

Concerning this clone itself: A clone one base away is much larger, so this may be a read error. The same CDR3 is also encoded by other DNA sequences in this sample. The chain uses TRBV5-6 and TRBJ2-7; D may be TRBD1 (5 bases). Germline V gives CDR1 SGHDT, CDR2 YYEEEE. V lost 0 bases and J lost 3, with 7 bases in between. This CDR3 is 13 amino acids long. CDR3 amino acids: CASSLGQIYEQYF. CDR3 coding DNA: TGTGCCAGCAGCTTGGGACAGATCTACGAGCAGTACTTC.

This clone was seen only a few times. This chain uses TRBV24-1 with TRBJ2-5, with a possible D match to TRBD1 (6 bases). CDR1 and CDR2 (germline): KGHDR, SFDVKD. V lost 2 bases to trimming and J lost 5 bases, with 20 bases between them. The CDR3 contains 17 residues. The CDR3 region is CATSDSWGRGNRETQYF. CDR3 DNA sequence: TGTGCCACCAGTGATTCCTGGGGGCGCGGTAATAGGGAGACCCAGTACTTC.

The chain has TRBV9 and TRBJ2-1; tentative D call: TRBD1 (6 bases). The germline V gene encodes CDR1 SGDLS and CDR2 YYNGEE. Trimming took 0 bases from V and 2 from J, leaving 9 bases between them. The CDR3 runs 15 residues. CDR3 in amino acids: CASSVDGGAYNEQFF. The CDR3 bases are TGTGCCAGCAGCGTAGATGGGGGCGCCTACAATGAGCAGTTCTTC.

Here the CDR3 reads CASSLDDGWNEKLFF. In DNA form, the CDR3 reads TGTGCCAGCAGCTTAGACGACGGGTGGAATGAAAAACTGTTTTTT. The gene calls are TRBV7-9 and TRBJ1-4; D gene uncertain. V lost 1 base, J lost 5 bases, and 11 bases lay in between. The CDR3 spans 15 residues. Germline V gives CDR1 SEHNR, CDR2 FQNEAQ (reference sequence).